The 32 T cell receptor beta chains given below trace back to one sample, sequenced in a study of cytomegalovirus exposure and HLA in healthy donors. The PCR was carried out with 60 Vbeta primers and 13 Jbeta primers. Assay used: immunoSEQ multiplex PCR; TCRdb lists only in-frame clones, some missing. This table holds 74,000 or so clones, roughly two thirds found once. The specimen sequenced was PBMCs. The receptors were gathered from a woman aged 30 to 39 in good health and CMV-seronegative.

This clone was seen only a few times. The V call is TRBV5-5, the J call TRBJ2-2; 7 bases map to TRBD2. Per germline, CDR1 SGHKS and CDR2 YYEKEE (reference sequence). J gave up 2 bases and V 4 bases, and 5 bases lay outside the gene matches. The CDR3 is 15 residues long. CDR3 coding DNA: TGTGCCAGCAGCCCGAGCGGGGCAAACACCGGGGAGCTGTTTTTT. It specifies CASSPSGANTGELFF.

In its sample, this clone was seen a few times. This chain joins TRBV11-3 and TRBJ1-3, with D perhaps matching TRBD1 (6 bases). The CDR3 is made up of 14 amino acids. The V and J ends lost 9 bases and 0 bases respectively, with 12 bases between them. Germline lookup yields CDR1 SGHNT and CDR2 YENEEA. CDR3 in amino acids: CASTGLSSGNTIYF. The CDR3 DNA follows: TGTGCCAGTACAGGGCTTAGCTCTGGAAACACCATATATTTT.

The count of this clone is one. The CDR3 coding sequence is TGTGCCAGCAGCTTAAGCGGGACAGGAAACCCCTACGAGCAGTACTTC. Its protein is CASSLSGTGNPYEQYF. The chain carries TRBV7-8 and TRBJ2-7, with D perhaps TRBD1 (8 bases). This CDR3 has 16 residues. The germline V gene has CDR1 SGHVS and CDR2 FQNEAQ. Trimming pared 2 bases from V and 2 bases from J, leaving 16 bases between. The entire variable domain, with the rest obtained from reference TRBV7-8 and TRBJ2-7, is as follows: GAGVSQSPRYKVAKRGQDVALRCDPISGHVSLFWYQQALGQGPEFLTYFQNEAQLDKSGLPSDRFFAERPEGSVSTLKIQRTQQEDSAVYLCASSLSGTGNPYEQYFGPGTRLTVT.

The chain employs TRBV4-1 and TRBJ2-7, with a weak D call TRBD1 (5 bases). Germline CDR1 is MGHRA and CDR2 is YSYEKL. V lost 0 bases and J 6 bases, leaving 15 bases between the germline ends. The CDR3 totals 15 residues. This CDR3 is CASSQDWTWEGEQYF. The CDR3 DNA is TGCGCCAGCAGCCAAGATTGGACATGGGAAGGCGAGCAGTACTTC.

The V and J genes are TRBV9 and TRBJ1-2, with 7 positions matching TRBD1. The CDR3 spans 15 residues. Germline V gene data show CDR1 as SGDLS and CDR2 as YYNGEE. With V trimmed by 0 bases and J by 4 bases, 6 bases remained unmatched. CDR3 nucleotides: TGTGCCAGCAGCGTAGGGAGGACAGGCCCCTATGGCTACACCTTC. This sequence encodes CASSVGRTGPYGYTF.

The rearrangement links TRBV15 to TRBJ1-2; possible D gene TRBD1, 6 bases. V gave up 1 base and J gave up 4 bases, with 19 bases separating them. Per the germline V gene, CDR1 is LNHNV and CDR2 is YYDKDF (reference sequence). This CDR3 region has 17 residues. CDR3 sequence: CATSRATSGDSSYGYTF. Written as DNA, the CDR3 is TGTGCCACCAGCAGAGCCACCTCAGGGGATTCAAGCTATGGCTACACCTTC.

The chain has TRBV25-1 and TRBJ1-4; 11 bases are a match to TRBD1. The CDR3 is made up of 15 amino acids. J lost 8 bases, V lost 4 bases, and 6 bases had no gene match. Per the germline V gene, CDR1 is MGHDK and CDR2 is SYGVNS. The CDR3 spells CASSAGTGGFEKLFF. The CDR3 DNA follows: TGTGCCAGCAGTGCCGGGACAGGGGGATTCGAAAAACTGTTTTTT. The full variable domain, with the rest looked up from reference TRBV25-1 and TRBJ1-4, is EADIYQTPRYLVIGTGKKITLECSQTMGHDKMYWYQQDPGMELHLIHYSYGVNSTEKGDLSSESTVSRIRTEHFPLTLESARPSHTSQYLCASSAGTGGFEKLFFGSGTQLSVL.

J is TRBJ2-7 and V is TRBV5-6; D is possibly TRBD1 (5 bases). Per the germline V gene, CDR1 is SGHDT and CDR2 is YYEEEE. V was clipped by 0 bases and J by 3 bases, with 13 bases between them. This CDR3 has 15 residues. The CDR3 DNA is TGTGCCAGCAGCTTGGGACAGCGCCTGCTCTACGAGCAGTACTTC. This codes for CASSLGQRLLYEQYF.

The V gene is TRBV21-1, the J gene TRBJ1-1; TRBD1, the D gene given by the table, was not confirmed from the DNA. TRBV21-1 is labeled a pseudogene. The length of the CDR3 is 16 residues. The CDR3: CASSKVRRDRDTEAFF. DNA of the CDR3: TGTGCCAGCAGCAAAGTTCGGCGGGACAGGGACACTGAAGCTTTCTTT.

The chain is built from TRBV6-1 and TRBJ2-3, with TRBD2 identical over 9 bases. V trimming: 4 bases; J trimming: 4 bases; junction bases outside the gene matches: 18. CDR3 length equals 19 residues. Looked up from germline, CDR1 is MNHNS and CDR2 is SASEGT. The CDR3 reads CASSAAAVLTRTSADTQYF. The CDR3 bases are TGTGCCAGCAGTGCAGCGGCGGTTCTGACTCGGACTAGCGCAGATACGCAGTATTTT.

The genes are TRBV5-1 and TRBJ2-3; D uncertain. V shed 0 bases and J shed 1 base, with 9 bases lying between them. The CDR3 runs 15 residues. The germline V gene has CDR1 SGHRS and CDR2 YFSETQ. As DNA, the CDR3 is TGCGCCAGCAGCTTGGAACGGTTTCGCACAGATACGCAGTATTTT. This encodes CASSLERFRTDTQYF.

There are a few counts of this clone. The rearrangement joins TRBV11-2 to TRBJ2-7; D gene unclear. The V and J ends lost 0 bases and 0 bases respectively, with 6 bases between them. CDR1 is SGHAT and CDR2 is FQNNGV in the germline V gene. This CDR3 is built from 14 residues. CDR3 protein: CASSLDPSSYEQYF. Here the CDR3 DNA reads TGTGCCAGCAGCTTAGATCCCAGCTCCTACGAGCAGTACTTC. Full variable domain (outside the CDR3, taken from reference TRBV11-2 and TRBJ2-7): EAGVAQSPRYKIIEKRQSVAFWCNPISGHATLYWYQQILGQGPKLLIQFQNNGVVDDSQLPKDRFSAERLKGVDSTLKIQPAKLEDSAVYLCASSLDPSSYEQYFGPGTRLTVT.

The chain has TRBV2 and TRBJ1-1, with unresolved D. V dropped 7 bases and J dropped 1 base, with 16 bases sitting between them. Germline CDR1 and CDR2: SNHLY and FYNNEI. The CDR3 is 15 amino acids. CDR3 protein: CASKQRATPNTEAFF. As DNA, the CDR3 is TGTGCCAGCAAACAGAGGGCGACCCCGAACACTGAAGCTTTCTTT.

This chain joins TRBV18 and TRBJ1-1; the D gene is possibly TRBD1 (5 bases). Trimming took 8 bases from V and 5 from J, leaving 15 bases between them. Germline lookup yields CDR1 KGHSH and CDR2 LQKENI. The CDR3 totals 13 residues. CDR3 amino acids: CASTYSGGTEAFF. In nucleotides, the CDR3 is TGTGCCAGCACATACAGCGGGGGAACTGAAGCTTTCTTT.

This clone was seen only a few times. The V and J genes are TRBV7-7 and TRBJ1-5, with 12 bases fitting TRBD1. CDR1 SSHAT and CDR2 FNYEAQ come from the germline V gene (reference sequence). The CDR3 spans 19 residues. J gave up 0 bases and V 4 bases, and 10 bases lay outside the gene matches. The CDR3 loop reads CASSSHGGQGAVSNQPQHF. The CDR3 DNA reads as TGTGCCAGCAGCTCACACGGGGGACAGGGGGCGGTTAGCAATCAGCCCCAGCATTTT.

V usage is TRBV19 and J usage is TRBJ1-4; D is unresolved. Germline CDR1 reads LNHDA; CDR2 reads SQIVND (reference sequence). The CDR3 contains 14 residues. V dropped 6 bases and J dropped 2 bases, with 10 bases sitting between them. The CDR3 coding sequence is TGTGCCAGTAGCCCCAGGTCCACTAATGAAAAACTGTTTTTT. This gives the protein CASSPRSTNEKLFF.

The CDR3 region is CASTHSGQNTGELFF. CDR3 DNA sequence: TGCGCCAGCACCCATTCGGGACAGAACACCGGGGAGCTGTTTTTT. V and J are TRBV23-1 and TRBJ2-2, with D possibly matching TRBD1 (6 bases). TRBV23-1 counts as an open reading frame of uncertain function. V lost 7 bases and J lost 1, with 13 bases in between. The CDR3 covers 15 residues.

This clone showed up just once. The rearrangement links TRBV6-6 to TRBJ1-6, with TRBD1 identical over 9 bases. The CDR3 is made up of 16 amino acids. The V gene's germline CDR1 is MNHNY and CDR2 SVGAGI (reference sequence). Losses at the gene ends were 7 bases for V and 14 bases for J; bases not matched to a gene: 18. The CDR3 DNA sequence: TGTGCCAGCACCCGTACCCGGACAGGGGCCCTTGGGGCCCTCCACTTT. Translated, it gives CASTRTRTGALGALHF.

The chain carries TRBV18 and TRBJ1-2; D is possibly TRBD1 (5 bases). The V end was cut by 6 bases, the J end by 3 bases, with 17 bases between. This CDR3 contains 15 residues. The germline CDR1 and CDR2 sequences are KGHSH and LQKENI. CDR3: CASSTRHGGDYGYTF. DNA of the CDR3: TGTGCCAGCTCTACCCGTCACGGGGGAGACTATGGCTACACCTTC.

The chain uses TRBV6-1 and TRBJ1-2; TRBD1 is a possible D gene (6 bases). Between the trimmed V and J ends, which lost 1 base and 4 bases, there was a span of 13 bases. Germline V gives CDR1 MNHNS, CDR2 SASEGT. The CDR3 is made up of 15 amino acids. DNA for the CDR3: TGTGCCAGCAGTGAAGTGAGGGGAGGGGGCTATGGCTACACCTTC. Translating it yields CASSEVRGGGYGYTF.

This clone appeared a few times. The chain recombines TRBV6-5 with TRBJ2-5; D is possibly TRBD2 (5 bases). CDR3 length: 14 amino acids. Trimming pared 8 bases from V and 8 bases from J, leaving 21 bases between. Germline V gives CDR1 MNHEY, CDR2 SVGAGI. CDR3 nucleotides: TGTGCCAGCGGGAGCTTGGACTTTAGTGTAACCCAGTACTTC. Protein sequence: CASGSLDFSVTQYF.

The V gene is TRBV7-3, the J gene TRBJ1-3, with D unclear. Germline V CDR1 and CDR2: SGHTA, FQGTGA. Trimming shortened V by 5 bases and J by 4 bases, and 9 bases separated the two germline ends. The CDR3 contains 13 residues. CDR3 sequence: CASSPGVGNTIYF. The CDR3 DNA sequence: TGTGCCAGCAGCCCTGGAGTCGGAAACACCATATATTTT.

Note on this clone: Germline is not matched at one junction end, which may reflect a read error. This sequence joins TRBV25-1 and TRBJ2-7; 7 bases are a match to TRBD1. The CDR3 is made up of 14 amino acids. The V gene's germline CDR1 is MGHDK and CDR2 SYGVNS. DNA of the CDR3: TGTGCCAGCAGTCGCTACAGGGGCGAATACGAGCAGTCCTTC. It specifies CASSRYRGEYEQSF.

The genes are TRBV2 and TRBJ1-2; D ambiguous. The ends were cut back, 4 bases at V and 4 bases at J, with 13 bases in the middle. The CDR3 extends over 14 amino acids. Germline CDR1 reads SNHLY; CDR2 reads FYNNEI. Here the CDR3 DNA reads TGTGCCAGCAGTGCGTCCAGGACTAGCTATGGCTACACCTTC. Translating gives CASSASRTSYGYTF.

This clone was counted many times. The V call is TRBV7-9, the J call TRBJ1-2; D is possibly TRBD1 (6 bases). The CDR3 covers 12 residues. Germline values: CDR1 SEHNR, CDR2 FQNEAQ (reference sequence). Between the trimmed V and J ends, which lost 4 bases and 3 bases, there was a span of 6 bases. The CDR3: CASSWTDYGYTF. Written as DNA, the CDR3 is TGTGCCAGCAGCTGGACAGACTATGGCTACACCTTC.

Worth noting for this clone: At one of its ends the junction is not consistent with the germline gene, which may arise from a read error. The genes are TRBV19 and TRBJ1-2, with TRBD1 as a possible D gene (5 bases). Germline CDR1 and CDR2: LNHDA and SQIVND (reference sequence). The CDR3 runs to 14 residues. Here the CDR3 reads CAGSIRAGNGGYTF. In DNA form, the CDR3 reads TGTGCCGGTAGTATCAGGGCAGGGAATGGGGGCTACACCTTC.

The chain recombines TRBV6-5 with TRBJ1-2; 7 positions match TRBD1. Per the germline V gene, CDR1 is MNHEY and CDR2 is SVGAGI. This CDR3 has 14 residues. V lost 6 bases, J lost 3 bases, and 7 bases stayed unmatched. CDR3 in DNA: TGTGCCAGCAGGGACCGGACAGGATACTATGGCTACACCTTC. Its protein is CASRDRTGYYGYTF.

This clone came up a few times. This chain links TRBV4-1 with TRBJ2-2, with D possibly TRBD2 on 6 matching bases. The CDR3 runs 15 residues. Looked up from germline, CDR1 is MGHRA and CDR2 is YSYEKL. The V gene lost 4 bases and the J gene lost 6 bases, with 15 bases spanning the gap. In nucleotides, the CDR3 is TGCGCCAGCAGCCCCGGACTACCCGTGGCCGGGGAGCTGTTTTTT. Protein sequence: CASSPGLPVAGELFF.

This chain links TRBV7-9 with TRBJ2-1, with a possible D match to TRBD1 (6 bases). Trimming removed 2 bases at V and 6 bases at J, with 8 bases between. Germline lookup yields CDR1 SEHNR and CDR2 FQNEAQ (reference sequence). The CDR3 contains 13 residues. CDR3 in amino acids: CASSLRGGNEQFF. The CDR3 DNA reads TGTGCCAGCAGCTTAAGAGGGGGCAATGAGCAGTTCTTC.

This clone was seen a handful of times. The chain combines TRBV7-2 with TRBJ1-5, with TRBD1 matching over 8 bases. Germline CDR1 SGHTA, CDR2 FQGNSA. V was pared by 6 bases and J by 4 bases, with 8 bases of the junction left unmatched. CDR3 length: 15 amino acids. The CDR3 is CASSPTGGRNQPQHF. The CDR3 nucleotides read TGTGCCAGCAGTCCAACAGGGGGAAGAAATCAGCCCCAGCATTTT.

This rearrangement joins TRBV4-1 to TRBJ2-7; 8 positions match TRBD1. CDR1 MGHRA and CDR2 YSYEKL come from the germline V gene. This CDR3 contains 15 residues. J was trimmed by 7 bases and V by 1 base; bases with no gene match: 9. As DNA, the CDR3 is TGCGCCAGCAGCCAAGGGACAGGGTCTAGGTATGAGCAGTACTTC. Amino acid sequence: CASSQGTGSRYEQYF.

V and J are TRBV2 and TRBJ1-5; D possibly corresponds to TRBD1 (6 bases). The V and J ends lost 6 bases and 5 bases respectively, with 11 bases between them. Germline V gene data show CDR1 as SNHLY and CDR2 as FYNNEI. The CDR3 sequence is 13 residues long. The CDR3: CASSLDRDQPQHF. CDR3 DNA sequence: TGTGCCAGCAGCTTGGACAGAGATCAGCCCCAGCATTTT.